A selection of T cell receptor beta chains follows, all from one sample in a study of T cells in localized non-small cell lung cancer. Profiling relied on immunoSEQ multiplex PCR, and the TCRdb table lists in-frame clones only, not all of them. Among approximately 60,000 clones, roughly 90% were seen once, and the ten largest hold 1.5% to 2%. Sequenced here: peripheral blood, sampled before any cancer treatment. The receptors shown here come from a woman aged 40-70 years with stage I lung adenocarcinoma. Each CDR3 is given with its conserved first and last residue. The D gene is left open where the match is weak. Size values are once, few and many counts, or a class for expanded clones, and some rows have none.

cdr3_length: 17
v_call: TRBV18
d_call: TRBD1
clone_size: -
j_call: TRBJ1-1
cdr3_aa: CASSPSPGQIAILEAFF
cdr3_nt: TGTGCCAGCTCACCATCACCGGGACAGATCGCCATACTGGAAGCTTTCTTT

cdr3_length: 15
v_call: TRBV7-2
d_call: -
clone_size: few
j_call: TRBJ2-7
cdr3_aa: CASSLGWFRGYEQYF
cdr3_nt: TGTGCCAGCAGCTTAGGATGGTTCCGGGGCTACGAGCAGTACTTC

cdr3_length: 15
v_call: TRBV30
d_call: -
clone_size: -
j_call: TRBJ1-1
cdr3_aa: CAWSVGPTANTEAFF
cdr3_nt: TGTGCCTGGAGTGTAGGCCCCACAGCGAACACTGAAGCTTTCTTT

cdr3_length: 17
v_call: TRBV7-8
d_call: TRBD1
clone_size: -
j_call: TRBJ2-1
cdr3_aa: CASSPPLRTGPYNEQFF
cdr3_nt: TGTGCCAGCAGCCCCCCCCTCAGGACAGGACCCTACAATGAGCAGTTCTTC

cdr3_length: 15
v_call: TRBV18
d_call: -
clone_size: -
j_call: TRBJ2-1
cdr3_aa: CASSPDNSIRNEQFF
cdr3_nt: TGTGCCAGCTCACCCGACAATAGTATACGCAATGAGCAGTTCTTC

cdr3_length: 15
v_call: TRBV27
d_call: -
clone_size: -
j_call: TRBJ1-2
cdr3_aa: CASSLIGTSGYGYTF
cdr3_nt: TGTGCCAGCAGTTTAATCGGGACGTCAGGCTATGGCTACACCTTC

cdr3_length: 15
v_call: TRBV5-1
d_call: -
clone_size: -
j_call: TRBJ2-1
cdr3_aa: CASSLSTGEGNEQFF
cdr3_nt: TGCGCCAGCAGCTTGTCGACGGGGGAAGGCAATGAGCAGTTCTTC

cdr3_length: 13
v_call: TRBV30
d_call: -
clone_size: -
j_call: TRBJ1-4
cdr3_aa: CAWKTTTNEKLFF
cdr3_nt: TGTGCCTGGAAAACCACAACTAATGAAAAACTGTTTTTT

cdr3_length: 16
v_call: TRBV25-1
d_call: -
clone_size: -
j_call: TRBJ2-2
cdr3_aa: CASSLPGTANTGELFF
cdr3_nt: TGTGCCAGCAGTCTCCCGGGGACGGCGAACACCGGGGAGCTGTTTTTT

cdr3_length: 13
v_call: TRBV7-2
d_call: -
clone_size: -
j_call: TRBJ2-7
cdr3_aa: CASSFRQIYEQYF
cdr3_nt: TGTGCCAGCAGCTTTAGACAGATCTACGAGCAGTACTTC

cdr3_length: 16
v_call: TRBV5-6
d_call: TRBD1
clone_size: -
j_call: TRBJ2-5
cdr3_aa: CASSAQGARSWETQYF
cdr3_nt: TGTGCCAGCAGCGCACAGGGGGCGAGATCGTGGGAGACCCAGTACTTC

cdr3_length: 13
v_call: TRBV7-9
d_call: TRBD2
clone_size: -
j_call: TRBJ2-1
cdr3_aa: CASSLSGGNEQFF
cdr3_nt: TGTGCCAGCAGCTTATCGGGGGGCAATGAGCAGTTCTTC

cdr3_length: 15
v_call: TRBV6-5
d_call: -
clone_size: -
j_call: TRBJ1-4
cdr3_aa: CASSPDGPTNEKLFF
cdr3_nt: TGTGCCAGCAGTCCAGACGGGCCAACTAATGAAAAACTGTTTTTT

cdr3_length: 14
v_call: TRBV18
d_call: TRBD1
clone_size: -
j_call: TRBJ1-1
cdr3_aa: CASSPGQGTTEAFF
cdr3_nt: TGTGCCAGCTCACCAGGACAGGGGACCACTGAAGCTTTCTTT

cdr3_length: 12
v_call: TRBV6-5
d_call: -
clone_size: -
j_call: TRBJ1-2
cdr3_aa: CASKVGDSGYTF
cdr3_nt: TGTGCCAGCAAAGTGGGGGATTCTGGCTACACCTTC

cdr3_length: 14
v_call: TRBV6-6
d_call: TRBD1
clone_size: -
j_call: TRBJ1-1
cdr3_aa: CASRVTGLHTEAFF
cdr3_nt: TGTGCCAGCAGAGTGACAGGGTTACACACTGAAGCTTTCTTT

cdr3_length: 13
v_call: TRBV14
d_call: -
clone_size: -
j_call: TRBJ1-2
cdr3_aa: CASSTTGFYGYTF
cdr3_nt: TGTGCCAGCAGCACGACAGGCTTCTATGGCTACACCTTC

cdr3_length: 14
v_call: TRBV29-1
d_call: -
clone_size: -
j_call: TRBJ2-6
cdr3_aa: CSAGQSSGANVLTF
cdr3_nt: TGCAGCGCCGGACAGTCCTCTGGGGCCAACGTCCTGACTTTC

cdr3_length: 16
v_call: TRBV2
d_call: -
clone_size: -
j_call: TRBJ2-2
cdr3_aa: CASSIRRQPVTGELFF
cdr3_nt: TGTGCCAGCAGTATACGCCGACAGCCGGTCACCGGGGAGCTGTTTTTT

cdr3_length: 15
v_call: TRBV5-4
d_call: -
clone_size: -
j_call: TRBJ2-7
cdr3_aa: CASSWGGLSSYEQYF
cdr3_nt: TGTGCCAGCAGCTGGGGGGGCCTAAGCTCCTACGAGCAGTACTTC

cdr3_length: 16
v_call: TRBV4-2
d_call: TRBD2
clone_size: many
j_call: TRBJ2-1
cdr3_aa: CASSTGLAGGRSEQFF
cdr3_nt: TGTGCCAGCAGCACAGGACTAGCGGGGGGCCGGAGTGAGCAGTTCTTC

cdr3_length: 15
v_call: TRBV7-3
d_call: TRBD1
clone_size: once
j_call: TRBJ1-2
cdr3_aa: CASSLTSGQEDSYTF
cdr3_nt: TGTGCCAGCAGCTTAACTTCAGGACAGGAGGATAGCTACACCTTC

cdr3_length: 14
v_call: TRBV7-3
d_call: -
clone_size: few
j_call: TRBJ1-6
cdr3_aa: CASSFSYNDSPLHF
cdr3_nt: TGTGCCAGCAGCTTCTCATACAACGATTCACCCCTCCACTTT

cdr3_length: 15
v_call: TRBV30
d_call: -
clone_size: -
j_call: TRBJ1-1
cdr3_aa: CTGWKGNRMNTEAFF
cdr3_nt: TGTACGGGTTGGAAGGGGAACCGAATGAACACTGAAGCTTTCTTT

cdr3_length: 16
v_call: TRBV29-1
d_call: -
clone_size: -
j_call: TRBJ1-4
cdr3_aa: CSVEGIGEDKDEKLFF
cdr3_nt: TGCAGCGTTGAAGGAATTGGTGAGGACAAGGATGAAAAACTGTTTTTT

cdr3_length: 15
v_call: TRBV10-3
d_call: -
clone_size: once
j_call: TRBJ1-2
cdr3_aa: CAISPEAGPYYGYTF
cdr3_nt: TGTGCCATCAGTCCGGAGGCGGGACCCTACTATGGCTACACCTTC

cdr3_length: 16
v_call: TRBV6-1
d_call: -
clone_size: once
j_call: TRBJ1-2
cdr3_aa: CASSEAGDPYFYGYTF
cdr3_nt: TGTGCCAGCAGTGAAGCCGGGGACCCCTATTTTTATGGCTACACCTTC

cdr3_length: 16
v_call: TRBV19
d_call: TRBD2
clone_size: once
j_call: TRBJ2-3
cdr3_aa: CASSRTSGSIGDTQYF
cdr3_nt: TGTGCCAGTAGCAGGACTAGCGGGAGTATTGGAGATACGCAGTATTTT

cdr3_length: 11
v_call: TRBV6-5
d_call: -
clone_size: -
j_call: TRBJ1-4
cdr3_aa: CASSKNEKLFF
cdr3_nt: TGTGCCAGCAGCAAGAATGAAAAACTGTTTTTT

cdr3_length: 15
v_call: TRBV5-6
d_call: -
clone_size: -
j_call: TRBJ1-1
cdr3_aa: CASSLGISRNTEAFF
cdr3_nt: TGTGCCAGCAGCTTGGGTATTAGCAGGAACACTGAAGCTTTCTTT

cdr3_length: 16
v_call: TRBV7-2
d_call: -
clone_size: once
j_call: TRBJ2-6
cdr3_aa: CASSLAPGSGANVLTF
cdr3_nt: TGTGCCAGCAGCTTAGCGCCGGGCTCTGGGGCCAACGTCCTGACTTTC

cdr3_length: 15
v_call: TRBV28
d_call: -
clone_size: -
j_call: TRBJ1-5
cdr3_aa: CASSLGLNADQPQHF
cdr3_nt: TGTGCCAGCAGTTTAGGTCTGAATGCAGATCAGCCCCAGCATTTT

cdr3_length: 16
v_call: TRBV28
d_call: -
clone_size: -
j_call: TRBJ1-5
cdr3_aa: CASSISPGVSNQPQHF
cdr3_nt: TGTGCCAGCAGTATTAGTCCTGGGGTCAGCAATCAGCCCCAGCATTTT

cdr3_length: 13
v_call: TRBV7-9
d_call: -
clone_size: once
j_call: TRBJ1-1
cdr3_aa: CASRLHEGTEAFF
cdr3_nt: TGTGCCAGCAGATTACACGAAGGCACTGAAGCTTTCTTT

cdr3_length: 16
v_call: TRBV6-6
d_call: TRBD2
clone_size: -
j_call: TRBJ2-7
cdr3_aa: CASSHWGTSGSGEQYF
cdr3_nt: TGTGCCAGCAGTCACTGGGGGACTAGCGGGTCTGGCGAGCAGTACTTC

cdr3_length: 11
v_call: TRBV18
d_call: -
clone_size: -
j_call: TRBJ2-5
cdr3_aa: CASSPGETQYF
cdr3_nt: TGTGCCAGCTCACCAGGGGAGACCCAGTACTTC

cdr3_length: 16
v_call: TRBV5-6
d_call: -
clone_size: -
j_call: TRBJ2-4
cdr3_aa: CASSSTGAGVGNIQYF
cdr3_nt: TGTGCCAGCAGCTCTACGGGGGCCGGGGTGGGAAACATTCAGTACTTC

cdr3_length: 15
v_call: TRBV7-8
d_call: -
clone_size: -
j_call: TRBJ1-2
cdr3_aa: CASSLGGFFNYGYTF
cdr3_nt: TGTGCCAGCAGCTTGGGGGGATTCTTTAACTATGGCTACACCTTC

cdr3_length: 10
v_call: TRBV6-1
d_call: -
clone_size: -
j_call: TRBJ2-2
cdr3_aa: CASSWDRLVF
cdr3_nt: TGTGCCAGCAGCTGGGACCGTCTTGTTTTT

cdr3_length: 13
v_call: TRBV6-1
d_call: -
clone_size: -
j_call: TRBJ1-2
cdr3_aa: CASSSRGGYGYTF
cdr3_nt: TGTGCCAGCAGTTCGCGGGGGGGCTATGGCTACACCTTC

cdr3_length: 14
v_call: TRBV9
d_call: TRBD1
clone_size: once
j_call: TRBJ1-1
cdr3_aa: CASSSLTGATEAFF
cdr3_nt: TGTGCCAGCAGCAGTCTTACAGGGGCCACTGAAGCTTTCTTT

cdr3_length: 17
v_call: TRBV7-8
d_call: -
clone_size: few
j_call: TRBJ2-5
cdr3_aa: CASSLAFGQGGQETQYF
cdr3_nt: TGTGCCAGCAGCTTAGCGTTTGGCCAGGGGGGCCAAGAGACCCAGTACTTC

cdr3_length: 15
v_call: TRBV10-1
d_call: -
clone_size: -
j_call: TRBJ2-1
cdr3_aa: CASSEISRGRNEQFF
cdr3_nt: TGCGCCAGCAGTGAGATTAGCCGAGGGAGGAATGAGCAGTTCTTC

cdr3_length: 15
v_call: TRBV5-1
d_call: -
clone_size: -
j_call: TRBJ1-1
cdr3_aa: CASYFGGGGSAEAFF
cdr3_nt: TGCGCCAGCTATTTCGGGGGGGGCGGGTCAGCTGAAGCTTTCTTT

cdr3_length: 13
v_call: TRBV6-5
d_call: TRBD1
clone_size: once
j_call: TRBJ1-6
cdr3_aa: CASRDRGVSPLHF
cdr3_nt: TGTGCCAGCAGGGACAGGGGAGTGTCACCCCTCCACTTT

cdr3_length: 19
v_call: TRBV5-6
d_call: -
clone_size: -
j_call: TRBJ1-5
cdr3_aa: CASSLGRGGNPYSNQPQHF
cdr3_nt: TGTGCCAGCAGCTTGGGAAGGGGCGGGAATCCCTATAGCAATCAGCCCCAGCATTTT

cdr3_length: 14
v_call: TRBV7-2
d_call: TRBD2
clone_size: few
j_call: TRBJ2-7
cdr3_aa: CASSRTSGRDEQYF
cdr3_nt: TGTGCCAGCAGCCGGACTAGCGGGAGGGACGAGCAGTACTTC

cdr3_length: 15
v_call: TRBV7-2
d_call: TRBD1
clone_size: -
j_call: TRBJ1-1
cdr3_aa: CASSLRGLLGTEAFF
cdr3_nt: TGTGCCAGCAGCCTCAGGGGGCTGTTGGGCACTGAAGCTTTCTTT

cdr3_length: 16
v_call: TRBV7-2
d_call: -
clone_size: -
j_call: TRBJ1-3
cdr3_aa: CASSFSGVHSGNTIYF
cdr3_nt: TGTGCCAGCAGCTTCTCGGGGGTTCACTCTGGAAACACCATATATTTT

cdr3_length: 17
v_call: TRBV14
d_call: -
clone_size: -
j_call: TRBJ2-3
cdr3_aa: CASSQDWGTGSTDTQYF
cdr3_nt: TGTGCCAGCAGCCAAGATTGGGGGACGGGAAGCACAGATACGCAGTATTTT

cdr3_length: 14
v_call: TRBV5-4
d_call: -
clone_size: -
j_call: TRBJ1-1
cdr3_aa: CASLPPGQWTEAFF
cdr3_nt: TGTGCCAGTCTACCCCCGGGACAATGGACTGAAGCTTTCTTT

cdr3_length: 14
v_call: TRBV27
d_call: -
clone_size: -
j_call: TRBJ2-5
cdr3_aa: CASSQLAEQETQYF
cdr3_nt: TGTGCCAGCAGTCAATTAGCGGAACAAGAGACCCAGTACTTC

cdr3_length: 14
v_call: TRBV7-2
d_call: -
clone_size: -
j_call: TRBJ1-1
cdr3_aa: CASSLGGAGRVAFF
cdr3_nt: TGTGCCAGCAGCTTAGGAGGGGCGGGAAGGGTAGCTTTCTTT

cdr3_length: 12
v_call: TRBV30
d_call: -
clone_size: -
j_call: TRBJ2-2
cdr3_aa: CAWKAGTGELFF
cdr3_nt: TGTGCCTGGAAAGCAGGAACCGGGGAGCTGTTTTTT

cdr3_length: 14
v_call: TRBV9
d_call: -
clone_size: -
j_call: TRBJ2-1
cdr3_aa: CASSVTGSYNEQFF
cdr3_nt: TGTGCCAGCAGCGTTACAGGATCCTACAATGAGCAGTTCTTC

cdr3_length: 16
v_call: TRBV9
d_call: TRBD2
clone_size: -
j_call: TRBJ2-7
cdr3_aa: CAGSPGLAEPPHEQYF
cdr3_nt: TGTGCCGGCAGCCCCGGACTAGCGGAACCTCCTCACGAGCAGTACTTC

cdr3_length: 14
v_call: TRBV29-1
d_call: TRBD2
clone_size: -
j_call: TRBJ2-1
cdr3_aa: CSVWAGGVVNEQFF
cdr3_nt: TGCAGCGTGTGGGCGGGAGGAGTGGTAAATGAGCAGTTCTTC